Following are 9 T cell receptor beta chains from one sample sequenced in a study of blood T cell repertoires in COVID-19 (TCRdb year 2020). The method was the immunoSEQ multiplex PCR assay. What TCRdb holds here is the immuneACCESS table cut down to in-frame rearrangements. Part of the clones is not present; checked against another copy, under half of the missing clones reflect an unresolved V gene, and the others are unexplained. In all, the sample holds about 83,000 clones, and approximately 90% of those were seen once. The ten most abundant clones make up approximately 2.9% of the sample. Sequenced input: peripheral blood. The receptors derive from a woman aged 45-65 years with active or convalescent COVID-19.

V and J are TRBV7-3 and TRBJ1-2, with D uncertain. The length of the CDR3 is 14 residues. With 5 bases removed from V and 8 bases from J, the gap between germline ends came to 18 bases. Germline CDR1 is SGHTA and CDR2 is FQGTGA. The CDR3 DNA follows: TGTGCCAGCAGCCCGGCCAACTTCAGGCACGGCTACACCTTC. The encoded protein is CASSPANFRHGYTF.

The chain is built from TRBV3-1 (or the pseudogene TRBV3-2) and TRBJ1-3; D is ambiguous. Germline CDR1 LGHDT, CDR2 YNNKEL (reference sequence). V shed 4 bases and J shed 0 bases, with 10 bases lying between them. This CDR3 region has 15 residues. CDR3 amino acids: CASSPNAGSGNTIYF. Written as DNA, the CDR3 is TGTGCCAGCAGCCCTAACGCGGGCTCTGGAAACACCATATATTTT.

This chain joins TRBV6-5 and TRBJ2-5, with 7 nucleotides matching TRBD1. This CDR3 contains 14 residues. The germline CDR1 and CDR2 sequences are MNHEY and SVGAGI. V was clipped by 6 bases and J by 4 bases; unmatched bases: 8. This chain's CDR3 is CASSRQGVRETQYF. The DNA of the CDR3 is TGTGCCAGCAGCAGACAGGGCGTGAGAGAGACCCAGTACTTC.

The chain links TRBV2 to TRBJ1-2, with D tentatively TRBD1 (5 bases). The CDR3 has 12 residues. The V gene's germline CDR1 is SNHLY and CDR2 FYNNEI. V dropped 7 bases and J dropped 2 bases, with 8 bases sitting between them. The CDR3 spells CASTGGNYGYTF. The CDR3 region has the DNA TGTGCCAGCACGGGGGGGAACTATGGCTACACCTTC. Full variable domain (remainder filled in from reference TRBV2 and TRBJ1-2): EPEVTQTPSHQVTQMGQEVILRCVPISNHLYFYWYRQILGQKVEFLVSFYNNEISEKSEIFDDQFSVERPDGSNFTLKIRSTKLEDSAMYFCASTGGNYGYTFGSGTRLTVV.

The rearrangement uses TRBV3-1 (or the pseudogene TRBV3-2) and TRBJ2-2; D is unclear. Germline values: CDR1 LGHDT, CDR2 YNNKEL (reference sequence). This CDR3 has 15 residues. V was cut by 1 base and J by 7 bases, with 13 bases left in between. The DNA for the CDR3 is TGTGCCAGCAGCCAAGGGGCAGGCGAGATCGGGGAGCTGTTTTTT. Translation gives CASSQGAGEIGELFF.

The V call is TRBV9, the J call TRBJ2-7; no clear D. Trimming shortened V by 5 bases and J by 2 bases, and 8 bases separated the two germline ends. There are 12 residues in the CDR3. The germline V gene encodes CDR1 SGDLS and CDR2 YYNGEE. This CDR3 reads CASSRGPYEQYF. The CDR3 nucleotides are TGTGCCAGCAGTCGCGGTCCCTACGAGCAGTACTTC.

The CDR3 spells CASSLGETGGIALHF. In nucleotides, the CDR3 is TGTGCCAGCTCATTGGGCGAGACAGGGGGGATTGCCCTCCACTTT. The chain uses TRBV18 and TRBJ1-6; 9 bases align to TRBD1. Germline V CDR1 and CDR2: KGHSH, LQKENI. Trimming took 5 bases from V and 14 from J; bases not matched to a gene: 13. The CDR3 loop spans 15 amino acids.

As to this clone: This CDR3 is also generated by other DNA sequences in the sample. The CDR3 bases are TGTGCCAGCAGTGAACAGGGTTTCAACGAGCAGTACTTC. Its protein product is CASSEQGFNEQYF. This sequence joins TRBV2 and TRBJ2-7, with D tentatively TRBD1 (5 bases). The CDR3 has 13 amino acids. Trimming stripped 2 bases from V and 5 bases from J, with 10 bases between. Germline-derived CDR1 and CDR2 are SNHLY and FYNNEI.

CDR3 region: CASIPRGAGGLETQYF. CDR3 coding DNA: TGTGCCAGCATCCCCAGGGGGGCAGGGGGCCTGGAGACCCAGTACTTC. This chain links TRBV7-2 with TRBJ2-5; 8 bases are a match to TRBD1. V gave up 7 bases and J gave up 5 bases; unmatched junction bases: 15. Germline V lookup: CDR1 SGHTA, CDR2 FQGNSA. The CDR3 runs to 16 residues.